Listed below are T cell receptor beta chains from one sample, sequenced in a study of OX40 agonist ivuxolimab in advanced cancers. Assay: immunoSEQ multiplex PCR; the TCRdb copy retains only in-frame clones and omits some. This sample yields 53,000 or so clones, of which roughly three quarters are seen a single time; around 2.3% belongs to the top ten. This material consisted of CD4+ or CD8+ T cells sorted from blood, taken in a trial of the OX40 agonist ivuxolimab. These receptors were collected from an adult with an advanced solid tumor such as melanoma, head and neck, liver or kidney cancer. Each CDR3 is given with its conserved first and last residue. D genes are given only for firm matches. Not all rows give a size; the values are once, few, many and, for expanded clones, a class.

V,size,D,J,CDR3,DNA
TRBV7-2,few,-,TRBJ1-5,CASSLGGYSNQPQHF,TGTGCCAGCAGCTTAGGTGGTTATAGCAATCAGCCCCAGCATTTT
TRBV19,-,TRBD1,TRBJ1-5,CASSITAGTGLQPQHF,TGTGCCAGTAGTATTACCGCCGGGACAGGGCTTCAGCCCCAGCATTTT
TRBV6-1,once,TRBD2,TRBJ2-3,CASRISGRNTDTQYF,TGTGCCAGCAGGATTAGCGGGAGGAACACAGATACGCAGTATTTT
TRBV11-2,-,-,TRBJ1-1,CASSLEQHPNTEAFF,TGTGCCAGCAGCTTAGAACAGCACCCGAACACTGAAGCTTTCTTT
TRBV2,-,-,TRBJ1-2,CASREQLTPNYGYTF,TGTGCCAGCAGGGAACAGCTAACCCCTAACTATGGCTACACCTTC
TRBV18,-,-,TRBJ1-5,CASSQEALQPQHF,TGTGCCAGCTCACAGGAAGCCCTTCAGCCCCAGCATTTT
TRBV5-5,once,-,TRBJ1-2,CASSLGARRVNYGYTF,TGTGCCAGCAGCTTGGGTGCGCGAAGGGTGAACTATGGCTACACCTTC
TRBV19,-,-,TRBJ2-3,CASRGDTQYF,TGTGCCAGTCGAGGGGATACGCAGTATTTT
TRBV5-5,-,-,TRBJ1-1,CASSRTTSNTEAFF,TGTGCCAGCAGCCGTACGACATCGAACACTGAAGCTTTCTTT
TRBV19,-,TRBD1,TRBJ1-2,CASRTGQDNYGYTF,TGTGCCAGTAGGACCGGACAGGATAATTATGGCTACACCTTC
TRBV2,-,-,TRBJ1-5,CASRSQADNQPQHF,TGTGCCAGCCGATCGCAGGCAGACAATCAGCCCCAGCATTTT
TRBV30,-,TRBD1,TRBJ2-1,CAWSGPDRGLNEQFF,TGTGCCTGGAGCGGACCGGACAGGGGGCTTAATGAGCAGTTCTTC
TRBV11-1,-,TRBD1,TRBJ2-1,CASSLVGQRNEQFF,TGTGCCAGCAGCTTAGTGGGACAGAGGAATGAGCAGTTCTTC
TRBV5-4,-,-,TRBJ1-1,CASSLAAWMPMNTEAFF,TGTGCCAGCAGCTTGGCAGCCTGGATGCCCATGAACACTGAAGCTTTCTTT
TRBV4-1,-,-,TRBJ2-1,CASSQDKGLGQFF,TGCGCCAGCAGCCAAGATAAGGGGTTAGGGCAGTTCTTC
TRBV9,-,TRBD1,TRBJ1-5,CASSVGGQGPRYSNQPQHF,TGTGCCAGCAGCGTAGGGGGACAGGGGCCTCGGTATAGCAATCAGCCCCAGCATTTT
TRBV11-1,-,-,TRBJ2-1,CASSLAGDTEQFF,TGTGCCAGCAGCTTAGCAGGGGACACTGAGCAGTTCTTC
TRBV29-1,-,-,TRBJ2-1,CSVVGHWNEQFF,TGCAGCGTTGTCGGGCATTGGAATGAGCAGTTCTTC
TRBV7-2,-,TRBD2,TRBJ2-1,CASSPTSGGYNEQFF,TGTGCCAGCAGCCCGACTAGCGGGGGGTACAATGAGCAGTTCTTC